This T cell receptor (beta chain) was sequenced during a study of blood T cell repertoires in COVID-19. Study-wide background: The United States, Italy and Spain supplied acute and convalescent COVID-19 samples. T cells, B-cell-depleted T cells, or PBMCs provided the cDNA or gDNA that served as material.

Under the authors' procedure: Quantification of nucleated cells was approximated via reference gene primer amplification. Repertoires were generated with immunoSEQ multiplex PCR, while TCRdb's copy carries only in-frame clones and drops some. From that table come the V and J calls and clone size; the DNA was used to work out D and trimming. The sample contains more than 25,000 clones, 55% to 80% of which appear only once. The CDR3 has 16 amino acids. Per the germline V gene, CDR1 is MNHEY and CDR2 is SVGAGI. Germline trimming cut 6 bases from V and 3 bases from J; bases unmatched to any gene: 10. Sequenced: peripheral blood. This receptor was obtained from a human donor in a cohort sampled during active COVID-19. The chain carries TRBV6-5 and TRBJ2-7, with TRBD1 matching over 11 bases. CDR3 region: CASSYEPGQGDYEQYF. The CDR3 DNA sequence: TGTGCCAGCAGCTACGAACCGGGACAGGGGGACTACGAGCAGTACTTC.